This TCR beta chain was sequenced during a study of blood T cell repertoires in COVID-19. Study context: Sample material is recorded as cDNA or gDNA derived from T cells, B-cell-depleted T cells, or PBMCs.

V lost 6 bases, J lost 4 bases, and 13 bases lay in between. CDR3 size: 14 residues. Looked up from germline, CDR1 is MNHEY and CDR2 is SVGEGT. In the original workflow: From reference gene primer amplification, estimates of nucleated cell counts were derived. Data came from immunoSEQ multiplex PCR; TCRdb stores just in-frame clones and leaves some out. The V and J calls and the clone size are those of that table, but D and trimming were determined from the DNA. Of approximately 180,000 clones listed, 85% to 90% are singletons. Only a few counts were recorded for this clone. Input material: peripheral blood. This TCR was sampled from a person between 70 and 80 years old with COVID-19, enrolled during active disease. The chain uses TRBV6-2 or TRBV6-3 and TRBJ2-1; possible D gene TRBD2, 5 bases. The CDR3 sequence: CASSDPGIYNEQFF. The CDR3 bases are TGTGCCAGCAGCGACCCCGGGATTTACAATGAGCAGTTCTTC.